The 4 T cell receptor beta chains below all came from one sample that was sequenced in a study of patients and donors after allogeneic stem cell transplantation. TCRdb reanalysed the RT-PCR reads using MiXCR and keeps one entry per CDR3 protein. The sample shows about a million distinct CDR3 sequences, approximately 18% of them seen only once. The sequenced sample was blood, either unsorted or a sorted T cell fraction (not recorded which). Receptors were obtained from a human donor who was either an allogeneic HSCT recipient or a stem cell or donor lymphocyte infusion donor (not recorded which). It is not recorded whose cells these are; they may come from a transplant donor.

This clonotype has ten or more counts. The chain uses TRBV12-3 or TRBV12-4 and TRBJ2-5; perhaps TRBD1 as D (6 bases). This CDR3 region has 13 residues. Trimming shortened V by 6 bases and J by 3 bases, and 11 bases separated the two germline ends. The CDR3 loop reads CASSQDREETQYF. In DNA form, the CDR3 reads TGTGCCAGCAGCCAGGACAGAGAAGAGACCCAGTACTTC.

This clonotype was recorded at least ten times. V and J are TRBV7-9 and TRBJ2-7; 11 bases map to TRBD2. CDR1 and CDR2 (germline): SEHNR, FQNEAQ (reference sequence). V lost 7 bases and J lost 4; bases outside the gene matches: 3. This CDR3 is built from 13 residues. The CDR3 DNA sequence: TGTGCCAGCAAGACTAGCGGGGTTTACGAGCAGTACTTC. Its protein is CASKTSGVYEQYF. Based on the CDR3 plus reference TRBV7-9 and TRBJ2-7, the full variable domain is DTGVSQNPRHKITKRGQNVTFRCDPISEHNRLYWYRQTLGQGPEFLTYFQNEAQLEKSRLLSDRFSAERPKGSFSTLEIQRTEQGDSAMYLCASKTSGVYEQYFGPGTRLTVT.

This clonotype was seen more than once but under ten times. The chain uses TRBV5-1 and TRBJ2-7, with 12 bases identical to TRBD2. Trimming took 3 bases from V and 0 from J; bases not matched to a gene: 4. Germline V gene data show CDR1 as SGHRS and CDR2 as YFSETQ. This CDR3 is built from 16 residues. Written as DNA, the CDR3 is TGCGCCAGCAGCTCGGGACTAGCGGGCCTCTCCTACGAGCAGTACTTC. It encodes CASSSGLAGLSYEQYF. Combining the CDR3 with reference TRBV5-1 and TRBJ2-7 gives the whole variable domain KAGVTQTPRYLIKTRGQQVTLSCSPISGHRSVSWYQQTPGQGLQFLFEYFSETQRNKGNFPGRFSGRQFSNSRSEMNVSTLELGDSALYLCASSSGLAGLSYEQYFGPGTRLTVT.

V and J are TRBV30 and TRBJ2-7; perhaps TRBD1 as D (5 bases). Per germline, CDR1 GTSNPN and CDR2 SVGIG (reference sequence). The CDR3 spans 12 residues. V dropped 1 base and J dropped 7 bases, with 11 bases sitting between them. CDR3 loop: CAWSAPTVEQYF. The CDR3 nucleotides read TGTGCCTGGAGTGCACCGACAGTAGAGCAGTACTTC.